The entry that follows covers one T cell receptor (beta chain) sequence. Its antigen remains unknown. This entry belongs to a study of T cell responses to AZD1222 COVID-19 vaccine. General study points: Samples come after the peak T cell response, not at day 14.

The analysis combined second doses at about 4 or about 12 weeks. With 2 bases removed from V and 6 bases from J, the gap between germline ends came to 11 bases. The V gene's germline CDR1 is MDHEN and CDR2 SYDVKM. The CDR3 loop spans 14 amino acids. Sequencing used immunoSEQ multiplex PCR; TCRdb keeps in-frame clones, though not all of them. The sample lists 80,000 or so clones, around 85% seen once, with more than 9% in the top ten. The chain couples TRBV28 to TRBJ1-5, with D hard to call. The source material was peripheral blood, sampled 28 days after the second AZD1222 dose. This clonotype originated in an adult who received the AZD1222 COVID-19 vaccine. CDR3 in amino acids: CASSLGVLGQPQHF. The DNA for the CDR3 is TGTGCCAGCAGTTTAGGAGTTTTGGGTCAGCCCCAGCATTTT. The variable domain in full, completed from reference TRBV28 and TRBJ1-5, reads DVKVTQSSRYLVKRTGEKVFLECVQDMDHENMFWYRQDPGLGLRLIYFSYDVKMKEKGDIPEGYSVSREKKERFSLILESASTNQTSMYLCASSLGVLGQPQHFGDGTRLSIL.